The rows below give T cell receptor beta chains drawn from one sample of a study of STAT5B mutations in CD4+ large granular lymphocyte leukemia. TCRdb's table, derived via immunoSEQ multiplex PCR, lists solely in-frame clones and lacks some. The table shows fewer than 45,000 clones, with 84% occurring only once. Material: CD4+ T cells from blood buffy coats. These TCRs come from a human donor in good health. Each CDR3 is given with its conserved first and last residue. A D gene is named only where the DNA matches it firmly. Only some rows state a clone size, as once, few, many or a class for expanded clones.

d_call	clone_size	v_call	j_call	cdr3_nt	cdr3_aa
NA	NA	TRBV2	TRBJ2-7	TGTGCCAGCAGAAGGTTGACAGGCCCCTACGAGCAGTACTTC	CASRRLTGPYEQYF
NA	once	TRBV20-1	TRBJ1-5	TGCAGTGCTAGGAGTACTCAGCCCCAGCATTTT	CSARSTQPQHF
NA	NA	TRBV19	TRBJ1-1	TGTGCCAGTAGTCCGAGGACGGGCGTGAACACTGAAGCTTTCTTT	CASSPRTGVNTEAFF
NA	NA	TRBV5-1	TRBJ1-1	TGCGCCAGCAGCTTGATGGGGAACACTGAAGCTTTCTTT	CASSLMGNTEAFF
NA	NA	TRBV10-3	TRBJ1-2	TGTGCCATCAGTGCGGGCCCGCGGGGGGAGGCACGGGGTGACACCTTC	CAISAGPRGEARGDTF
TRBD1	NA	TRBV18	TRBJ1-2	TGTGCCAGCTCGGACCGGGACAGTGCGGGCTACACCTTC	CASSDRDSAGYTF
TRBD1	NA	TRBV29-1	TRBJ1-2	TGCAGCGTGGGAACTCTCAGGGGGGACACCTTC	CSVGTLRGDTF
NA	NA	TRBV5-1	TRBJ2-1	TGCGCCAGCAGCTTGAAGGGGGGTCTAGGCCCCGAGGGGTTCTTC	CASSLKGGLGPEGFF
NA	NA	TRBV10-3	TRBJ1-1	TGTGCCATCAGTGCTGGGGGCAGTGGCACTGAAGCTTTCTTT	CAISAGGSGTEAFF
NA	NA	TRBV19	TRBJ1-4	TGTGCCAGTAGTATCCCCCCAATGGGGGAAAAACTGTTTTTT	CASSIPPMGEKLFF
NA	NA	TRBV5-4	TRBJ2-2	TGTGCCAGCAGCTCGCAGAAAAACACCGGGGAGCTGTTTTTT	CASSSQKNTGELFF
NA	NA	TRBV28	TRBJ2-3	TGTGCCAGCAGTTACAGCCCTAGCACAGATACGCAGTATTTT	CASSYSPSTDTQYF
NA	NA	TRBV4-3	TRBJ2-7	TGCGCCAGCAGCCAAGGTTCAGGGGATCCCTACGAGCAGTACTTC	CASSQGSGDPYEQYF
TRBD1	once	TRBV9	TRBJ2-7	TGTGCCAGCAGCTCCCGGGACAGGGATTTTCCCTACGAGCAGTACTTC	CASSSRDRDFPYEQYF
NA	NA	TRBV7-9	TRBJ1-1	TGTGCCAGCAGCCCATATAACAGGGTTCAAGCTTTCTTT	CASSPYNRVQAFF
NA	NA	TRBV4-3	TRBJ2-7	TGCGCCAGCAGCCAGGGGCTAGAGAACTCCTACGAGCAGTACTTC	CASSQGLENSYEQYF
TRBD1	few	TRBV19	TRBJ1-2	TGTGCCAGTAGTACGCCGACAGGGATTTATGGCTACACCTTC	CASSTPTGIYGYTF
TRBD1	NA	TRBV5-4	TRBJ2-2	TGTGCCAGCAGCCCCCTGGGGACAGGGTACACCGGGGAGCTGTTTTTT	CASSPLGTGYTGELFF
NA	NA	TRBV28	TRBJ1-6	TGTGCCAGCAGTTTGCCCTATAATTCACCCCTCCACTTT	CASSLPYNSPLHF
NA	NA	TRBV14	TRBJ2-1	TGTGCCAGCAGCCCCAACCCCGGCTACAATGAGCAGTTCTTC	CASSPNPGYNEQFF
NA	once	TRBV14	TRBJ2-1	TGTGCCAGCAGCCAAGGGGTCGGCCGCGGCTTGTACAATGAGCAGTTCTTC	CASSQGVGRGLYNEQFF
TRBD1	NA	TRBV7-8	TRBJ1-3	TGTGCCAGCAGCTCGTCACAGGGGTCCTCTGGAAACACCATATATTTT	CASSSSQGSSGNTIYF
NA	NA	TRBV7-3	TRBJ1-3	TGTGCCAGCAGCTTACGGCAGGGAAACACCATATATTTT	CASSLRQGNTIYF
NA	NA	TRBV6-6	TRBJ1-1	TGTGCCAGCAGTACCCAGCAGAACACTGAAGCTTTCTTT	CASSTQQNTEAFF
TRBD1	NA	TRBV28	TRBJ1-3	TGTGCCAGCAGTTTATATCCGCAGGGGGCGGGTGGAAACACCATATATTTT	CASSLYPQGAGGNTIYF
NA	NA	TRBV28	TRBJ1-5	TGTGCCAGCAGTTTATACGGTAGCAATCAGCCCCAGCATTTT	CASSLYGSNQPQHF
NA	NA	TRBV11-3	TRBJ2-2	TGTGCCAGCAGCTTAGAGAACACCGGGGAGCTGTTTTTT	CASSLENTGELFF
TRBD2	NA	TRBV4-2	TRBJ2-1	TGTGCCAGCAGCCGAGGCAACCCGGGACTAGCGGGAGACAATGAGCAGTTCTTC	CASSRGNPGLAGDNEQFF
NA	NA	TRBV28	TRBJ1-1	TGTGCCAGCAGTTTATCAGGGAGGGCCACTGAAGCTTTCTTT	CASSLSGRATEAFF
NA	NA	TRBV9	TRBJ1-2	TGTGCCAGCAGCGGTTGGGGGACTAACTATGGCTACACCTTC	CASSGWGTNYGYTF
NA	NA	TRBV28	TRBJ2-3	TGTGCCAGCAGTTTATCTTCCCCCCTAGCACAATCGAGCACAGATACGCAGTATTTT	CASSLSSPLAQSSTDTQYF
TRBD1	NA	TRBV7-9	TRBJ1-4	TGTGCCAGCAGCGGGGACAGGTTTAATGAAAAACTGTTTTTT	CASSGDRFNEKLFF
TRBD1	NA	TRBV6-1	TRBJ1-2	TGTGCCAGCATTCCGGGACAGGGAGTCGATGGCTACACCTTC	CASIPGQGVDGYTF
TRBD1	NA	TRBV29-1	TRBJ1-5	TGCAGCGCAGGGACAGCTAATCAGCCCCAGCATTTT	CSAGTANQPQHF
NA	NA	TRBV10-3	TRBJ2-2	TGTGCCATCAGTGAGTCGGCGGGGAGGAGGGCGAACACCGGGGAGCTGTTTTTT	CAISESAGRRANTGELFF
NA	NA	TRBV7-3	TRBJ1-3	TGTGCCAGCAGCCCCGCCCGGACAAACTCTGGAAACACCATATATTTT	CASSPARTNSGNTIYF
NA	NA	TRBV29-1	TRBJ2-7	TGCAGCGTTGTTGGTCCCGGGGGTACCTACGAGCAGTACTTC	CSVVGPGGTYEQYF
NA	NA	TRBV6-1	TRBJ1-5	TGTGCCAGCATCCAGGTTTTTGGGAACAATCAGCCCCAGCATTTT	CASIQVFGNNQPQHF
NA	NA	TRBV7-9	TRBJ1-4	TGTGCCAGCAGCTCACGATCGATTGTGGACCCAACTAATGAAAAACTGTTTTTT	CASSSRSIVDPTNEKLFF
NA	NA	TRBV14	TRBJ2-1	TGTGCCAGCAGCCTCTCCCCTAGCCCCTACGAGCAGTTCTTC	CASSLSPSPYEQFF
NA	few	TRBV6-5	TRBJ1-2	TGTGCCAGCAGTTACGTCAGAAACTATGGCTACACCTTC	CASSYVRNYGYTF
NA	NA	TRBV7-2	TRBJ1-3	TGTGCCAGCAGCCCGGGGGCATCAGGAAACACCATATATTTT	CASSPGASGNTIYF
NA	NA	TRBV5-4	TRBJ2-1	TGTGCCAGCAGCTTGGATGGTGGATCCCCCCGCAATGAGCAGTTCTTC	CASSLDGGSPRNEQFF
TRBD2	NA	TRBV27	TRBJ2-1	TGTGCCAGCAGTTTATCGGCTAGCGGGGGGCCAAATGAGCAGTTCTTC	CASSLSASGGPNEQFF
NA	few	TRBV7-9	TRBJ1-1	TGTGCCAGCAGCTTTCAGTTTAACACTGAAGCTTTCTTT	CASSFQFNTEAFF
NA	few	TRBV27	TRBJ1-2	TGTGCCAGCAGTCCGACCAGACAGGACTATGGCTACACCTTC	CASSPTRQDYGYTF
TRBD2	NA	TRBV9	TRBJ2-3	TGTGCCAGCAGCGTAGGAGCGGGGGGAAGCACAGATACGCAGTATTTT	CASSVGAGGSTDTQYF
NA	NA	TRBV4-1	TRBJ2-6	TGCGCCAGCAGCTATTATGGGGCTGGGGCCAACGTCCTGACTTTC	CASSYYGAGANVLTF
NA	once	TRBV27	TRBJ2-6	TGTGCCAGCAGTTCGGTCTCTGGGGCCAACGTCCTGACTTTC	CASSSVSGANVLTF
NA	medium-sized	TRBV4-2	TRBJ1-4	TGTGCCAGCAGCCAAGACCGGACAACTAATGAAAAACTGTTTTTT	CASSQDRTTNEKLFF
NA	NA	TRBV4-3	TRBJ2-7	TGCGCCAGCAGCCAAGAAGTAAGGGGATCCTACGAGCAGTACTTC	CASSQEVRGSYEQYF
NA	NA	TRBV7-2	TRBJ2-1	TGTGCCAGCAGCTCCCTCCAACGCGCGGGTTGGCAGTTCTTC	CASSSLQRAGWQFF
TRBD2	NA	TRBV9	TRBJ2-5	TGTGCCAGCAGCGCCAGGCGGGGGCAAGAGACCCAGTACTTC	CASSARRGQETQYF
NA	NA	TRBV12-5	TRBJ1-1	TGTGCTAGTGGTTTGGTAGGTCAGGGGAACACTGAAGCTTTCTTT	CASGLVGQGNTEAFF
NA	once	TRBV6-5	TRBJ2-3	TGTGCCAGCAGTTTTTCGGGAGCAGATACGCAGTATTTT	CASSFSGADTQYF
NA	few	TRBV4-2	TRBJ1-2	TGTGCCAGCAGCCAAGAGGGGGGAAGGAGTAACTATGGCTACACCTTC	CASSQEGGRSNYGYTF
TRBD2	NA	TRBV27	TRBJ2-6	TGTGCCAGCAGCGCCAGACTAGCGGGAGCGTCTGGGGCCAACGTCCTGACTTTC	CASSARLAGASGANVLTF
NA	NA	TRBV30	TRBJ1-2	TGTGCCTGGAGTCCGGGGGTGGGCCTGGGGGTCTATGGCTACACCTTC	CAWSPGVGLGVYGYTF